These T cell receptor beta chains were read from a single sample in a study of T-cell reconstitution after alpha-beta-depleted transplantation in children. MiXCR was run by TCRdb on the PCR reads, yielding one entry per CDR3 protein. The table shows hundreds of thousands of distinct CDR3 sequences, with approximately 7.3% occurring only once. Sequenced here: peripheral blood, sampled 360 days after TCRalphabeta/CD19-depleted stem cell transplant. The receptors originated from a female patient aged 2 to 10 who had a stem cell transplant for Fanconi anemia, so the T cells may come from the graft donor. The CDR3 runs from the conserved cysteine through the conserved F or W. The D gene is left open where the match is weak. Where a row states a size, it is once, few, many or the class of an expanded clone; other rows omit it.

TRBD2,NA,TRBV18,TRBJ2-1,TGTGCCAGCTCACCTTCGGGACTAGCCGGACGCGATGAGCAGTTCTTC,CASSPSGLAGRDEQFF
TRBD1,many,TRBV5-1,TRBJ2-3,TGCGCCAGCAGCTTAATCGACAGGGTCACAGATACGCAGTATTTT,CASSLIDRVTDTQYF
TRBD1,many,TRBV12-3/TRBV12-4,TRBJ2-2,TGTGCCAGCAGTCCCATTACAGGGGCCGGGGAGCTGTTTTTT,CASSPITGAGELFF
NA,many,TRBV4-3,TRBJ2-5,TGCGCCAGCAGCCAAGATTTAAGAGAGACCCAGTACTTC,CASSQDLRETQYF
NA,few,TRBV20-1,TRBJ2-3,TGCAGTGCTAGAGTTAACGGGATCACAGATACGCAGTATTTT,CSARVNGITDTQYF
TRBD1,many,TRBV6-5,TRBJ1-6,TGTGCCAGCAGTTACGAGACAGGGGGCCTTAATTCACCCCTCCACTTT,CASSYETGGLNSPLHF
NA,NA,TRBV21-1,TRBJ2-5,TGTGCCAGCAGCAAAGCGCCCCAGCGGGGAAGAGAGACCCAGTACTTC,CASSKAPQRGRETQYF
TRBD2,many,TRBV12-3/TRBV12-4,TRBJ2-1,TGTGCCAGCAGCCCGGGGGGGTACTATGAGCAGTTCTTC,CASSPGGYYEQFF
NA,many,TRBV28,TRBJ2-3,TGTGCCAGCAGCCTTCGAGGGGCGAGGACAGATACGCAGTATTTT,CASSLRGARTDTQYF
TRBD1,many,TRBV15,TRBJ1-2,TGTGCCACCAGCAGGGACAGGGTTAACTATGGCTACACCTTC,CATSRDRVNYGYTF
NA,many,TRBV5-1,TRBJ1-3,TGCGCCAGCATGCCATCGGGAGACTCTGGAAACACCATATATTTT,CASMPSGDSGNTIYF
NA,many,TRBV7-3,TRBJ2-3,TGTGCCAGCAGCTTAATTGGGGGGGGGCTGTCAGATACGCAGTATTTT,CASSLIGGGLSDTQYF
NA,NA,TRBV2,TRBJ2-7,TGTGCCAGCAGTGTTGAAGGTACTTCCTACGAGCAGTACTTC,CASSVEGTSYEQYF
NA,few,TRBV12-3/TRBV12-4,TRBJ2-1,TGTGCCAGCAGTTTTGCGGGACAGTATGAGCAGTTCTTC,CASSFAGQYEQFF
NA,many,TRBV29-1,TRBJ2-1,TGCAGCGTTGAAGCAGGAGCCGGCTCCTACAATGAGCAGTTCTTC,CSVEAGAGSYNEQFF
NA,many,TRBV20-1,TRBJ2-2,TGCAGTGCTAGGAAGTTCGCGAACACCGGGGAGCTGTTTTTT,CSARKFANTGELFF
NA,many,TRBV6-6,TRBJ1-1,TGTGCCAGCAGTCCGACGAACACTGAAGCTTTCTTT,CASSPTNTEAFF
NA,many,TRBV6-2/TRBV6-3,TRBJ2-7,TGTGCCAGCAGCCAGAACAGGGACGAGCAGTACTTC,CASSQNRDEQYF
TRBD1,many,TRBV11-2,TRBJ2-5,TGTGCCAGCAGCCTTACTGACAGGGAAGAGACCCAGTACTTC,CASSLTDREETQYF
TRBD1,many,TRBV27,TRBJ1-1,TGTGCCAGTCGCACAGGGGGAAACACTGAAGCTTTCTTT,CASRTGGNTEAFF